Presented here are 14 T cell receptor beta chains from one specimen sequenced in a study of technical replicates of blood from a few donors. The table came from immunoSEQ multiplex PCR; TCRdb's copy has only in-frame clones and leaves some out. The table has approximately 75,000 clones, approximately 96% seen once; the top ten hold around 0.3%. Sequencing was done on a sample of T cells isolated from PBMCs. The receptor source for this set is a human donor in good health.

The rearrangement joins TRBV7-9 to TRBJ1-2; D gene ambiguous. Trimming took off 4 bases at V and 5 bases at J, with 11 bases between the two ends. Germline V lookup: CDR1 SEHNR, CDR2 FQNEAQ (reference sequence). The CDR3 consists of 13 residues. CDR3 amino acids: CASSSSRDYGYTF. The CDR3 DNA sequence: TGTGCCAGCAGCTCATCGAGGGATTATGGCTACACCTTC.

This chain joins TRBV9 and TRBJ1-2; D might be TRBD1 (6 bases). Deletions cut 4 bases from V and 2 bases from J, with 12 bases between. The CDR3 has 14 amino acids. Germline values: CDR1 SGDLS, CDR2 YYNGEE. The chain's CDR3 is CASSPEDSNYGYTF. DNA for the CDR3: TGTGCCAGCAGCCCCGAGGACAGCAACTATGGCTACACCTTC.

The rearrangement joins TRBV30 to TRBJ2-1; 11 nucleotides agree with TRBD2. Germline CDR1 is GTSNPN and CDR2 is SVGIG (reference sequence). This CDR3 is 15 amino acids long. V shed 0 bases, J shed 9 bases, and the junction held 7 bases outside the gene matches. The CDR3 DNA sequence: TGTGCCTGGAGTGTAAATAGCGGGAGGGCCTCTGAGCAGTTCTTC. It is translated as CAWSVNSGRASEQFF.

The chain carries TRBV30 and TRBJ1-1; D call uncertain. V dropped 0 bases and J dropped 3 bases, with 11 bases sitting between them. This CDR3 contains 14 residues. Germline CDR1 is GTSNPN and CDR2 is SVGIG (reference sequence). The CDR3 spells CAWSVLSSHTEAFF. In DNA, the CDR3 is TGTGCCTGGAGTGTACTATCGTCCCACACTGAAGCTTTCTTT.

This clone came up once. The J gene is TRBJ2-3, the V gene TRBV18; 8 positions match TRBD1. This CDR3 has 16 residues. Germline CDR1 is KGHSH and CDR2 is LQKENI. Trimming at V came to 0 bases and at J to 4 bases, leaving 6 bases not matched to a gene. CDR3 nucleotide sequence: TGTGCCAGCTCACCACCGTCAGGGGGCAGGTCAGATACGCAGTATTTT. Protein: CASSPPSGGRSDTQYF.

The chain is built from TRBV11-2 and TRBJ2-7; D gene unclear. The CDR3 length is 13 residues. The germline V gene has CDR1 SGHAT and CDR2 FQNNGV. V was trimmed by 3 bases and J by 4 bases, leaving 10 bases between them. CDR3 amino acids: CASSLGYSYEQYF. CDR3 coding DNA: TGTGCCAGCAGCTTGGGCTATTCTTACGAGCAGTACTTC.

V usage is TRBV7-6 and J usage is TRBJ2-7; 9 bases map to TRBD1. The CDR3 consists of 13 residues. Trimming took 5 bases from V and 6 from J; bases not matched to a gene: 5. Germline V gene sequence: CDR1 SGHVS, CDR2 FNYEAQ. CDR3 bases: TGTGCCAGCAGCAGACAGGGGGAAGGCGAGCAGTACTTC. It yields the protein CASSRQGEGEQYF.

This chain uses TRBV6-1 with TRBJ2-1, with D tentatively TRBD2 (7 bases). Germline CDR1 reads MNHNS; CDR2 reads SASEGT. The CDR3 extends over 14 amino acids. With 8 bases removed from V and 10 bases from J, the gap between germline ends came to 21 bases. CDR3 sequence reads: CASWTGGPVGEQFF. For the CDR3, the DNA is TGTGCCAGCTGGACGGGGGGCCCAGTGGGCGAGCAGTTCTTC.

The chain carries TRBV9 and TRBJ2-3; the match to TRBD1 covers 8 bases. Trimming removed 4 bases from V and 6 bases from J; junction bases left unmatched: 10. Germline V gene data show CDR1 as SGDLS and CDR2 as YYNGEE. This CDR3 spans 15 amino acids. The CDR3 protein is CASSYEDRVYDTQYF. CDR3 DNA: TGTGCCAGCAGCTACGAGGACAGGGTATATGATACGCAGTATTTT.

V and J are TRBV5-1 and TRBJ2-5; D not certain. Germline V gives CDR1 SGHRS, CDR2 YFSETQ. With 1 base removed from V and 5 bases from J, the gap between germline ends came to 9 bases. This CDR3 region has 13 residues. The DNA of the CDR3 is TGCGCCAGCAGCTTGCCAGGTGTCGAGACCCAGTACTTC. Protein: CASSLPGVETQYF.

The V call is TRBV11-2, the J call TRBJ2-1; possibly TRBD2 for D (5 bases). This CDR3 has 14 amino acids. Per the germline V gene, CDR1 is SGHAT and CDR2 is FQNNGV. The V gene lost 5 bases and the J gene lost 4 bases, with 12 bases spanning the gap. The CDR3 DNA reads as TGTGCCAGCAGCCGAGGACCGGGATACAATGAGCAGTTCTTC. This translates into CASSRGPGYNEQFF. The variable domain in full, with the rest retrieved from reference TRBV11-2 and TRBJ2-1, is EAGVAQSPRYKIIEKRQSVAFWCNPISGHATLYWYQQILGQGPKLLIQFQNNGVVDDSQLPKDRFSAERLKGVDSTLKIQPAKLEDSAVYLCASSRGPGYNEQFFGPGTRLTVL.

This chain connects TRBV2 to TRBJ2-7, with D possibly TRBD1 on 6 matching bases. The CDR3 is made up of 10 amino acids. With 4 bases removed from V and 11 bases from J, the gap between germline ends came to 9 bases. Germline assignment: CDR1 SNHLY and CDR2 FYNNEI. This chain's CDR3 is CASSVRTEYF. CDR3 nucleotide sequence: TGTGCCAGCAGTGTTAGGACAGAGTACTTC.

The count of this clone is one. The CDR3 spells CASSYSRVLTEAFF. The CDR3, as DNA: TGTGCCAGCAGTTACTCGAGGGTCCTCACTGAAGCTTTCTTT. J is TRBJ1-1 and V is TRBV6-6; no clear D. Between the trimmed V and J ends, which lost 0 bases and 4 bases, there was a span of 9 bases. CDR3 length equals 14 residues. Germline values: CDR1 MNHNY, CDR2 SVGAGI (reference sequence).

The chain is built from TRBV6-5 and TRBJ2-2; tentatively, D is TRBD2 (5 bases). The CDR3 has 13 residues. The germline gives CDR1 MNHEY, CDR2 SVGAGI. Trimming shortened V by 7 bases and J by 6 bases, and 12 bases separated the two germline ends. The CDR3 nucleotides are TGTGCCAGCACACAGCGGATCTCCGGGGAGCTGTTTTTT. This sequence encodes CASTQRISGELFF.